This TCR beta chain appears in the sequencing data of a study of T cell responses to AZD1222 COVID-19 vaccine (dated by TCRdb to the early 2020s). Turning to the overall study: A total of just over 230 trial participants underwent TCR sequencing, of whom 207 had received two doses of AZD1222 and approximately 26 had received two doses of the MenACWY control vaccine. Enrollment into the trials was organized by age into subgroups of 18-55, 56-69 and 70-plus years, and those subgroups contained approximately 160, 26 and 62 TCR-sequenced participants, respectively. The investigation overall reported the following: Vaccine-associated CD4 TCRs spanned the whole spike protein, with dominant responses in regions 160-218 and 743-854. Nearly half of unique spike-specific TCRs reportedly recognized epitopes outside regions mutated in the B.1.351 and B.1.1.7 variants. Participants were mostly white British and included more females than males, and it was suggested by the authors that clonal diversity may have been underestimated. Because no day 14 peak-response samples were available, repertoires were characterized only after the peak T cell response. After two AZD1222 doses, both the breadth and the depth of spike-specific TCRs were significantly higher than at day 0 and than in MenACWY recipients. In the small 56-69-year group, the increase in depth fell short of significance, most likely because of low power. Conclusions about previously exposed vaccinees are limited, since just six AZD1222 recipients were seropositive for SARS-CoV-2 at baseline.

In the paper's terms, the time point label means: about 28 days (+/-7) after the second vaccine dose. AZD1222 recipients given second doses at about 4 weeks or at about 12 weeks were pooled, since spike-specific TCR depth and breadth were not found to differ between the two schedules. Samples from vaccinated people were obtained from the UK trials COV001 and COV002, which included a single-blind randomized controlled phase 2/3 trial of AZD1222 (ChAdOx1 nCoV-19) in healthy adults. For TCRbeta chain sequencing, PBMC samples from trial participants were taken at day 0 and at day 28 after the second dose. For this clone: Its antigen remains unidentified. The sample holds no much larger clone one base away, and base qualities are not on file.

The CDR3 regions of human TCRbeta chains were analyzed by immunosequencing. As for the original processing: Repertoire TCRs were checked for matches against a reference library of SARS-CoV-2-specific TCRs that had been generated using the MIRA antigen-specificity platform. Breadth meant the fraction of unique TCRs that were SARS-CoV-2-associated, whereas depth meant the fraction of total T cells that were SARS-CoV-2-associated. Using the MIRA data, each spike-specific TCR was assigned both to the spike region to which the TCR was reactive and to a CD4 or CD8 class. Log10-transformed breadth and depth values were compared by one-way ANOVA with Sidak's multiple comparisons tests. The table comes from immuneACCESS by way of TCRdb, which keeps in-frame sequences with V and J called. Part of the clones is missing from these tables; in studies checked, under half for an unresolved V gene and the rest for unknown reasons. V and J calls and clone size come straight from that table; D and trimming were deduced from the DNA. The sample contains 150,000 to 200,000 clones, just over 90% of them found a single time. 1.1% of the sample is taken by the ten largest.

The source of this sequence is an adult who received the AZD1222 COVID-19 vaccine. The specimen was peripheral blood, collected 28 days after the second AZD1222 dose.

The CDR3 protein: CASSPSGGAYEQYF. DNA sequence: TGTGCCAGCAGCCCTAGCGGGGGAGCCTACGAGCAGTACTTC. The chain is assembled from TRBV7-9 and TRBJ2-7; TRBD2 lines up with 10 middle nucleotides. CDR1 is given as SEHNR and CDR2 as FQNEAQ, both from the germline V gene (reference sequence). V trim: 5 bases; J trim: 2 bases; unmatched bases: 3. From the cysteine up to the phenylalanine, the CDR3 has a length of 14 residues. The entry retains the CDR3 DNA only, 42 bases that are in frame from base 1.